Described below is a single TCR beta chain sequence and its context. Its antigen is unidentified. This sample was taken from a study of graft-versus-host responses after intestinal transplantation. About the study: Tacrolimus plus steroids were given to all recipients for roughly three years, preceded by anti-thymocyte globulin induction. General observations from the study: Graft-versus-host to host-versus-graft clonal ratios in allografts were high in patients with graft-donor T cell macrochimerism. The study associated peak circulating GvH clone levels with early post-transplant HvG declines.

The method was immunoSEQ multiplex PCR; TCRdb's version includes in-frame clones alone and lacks a portion of them. The data show about 90,000 clones, roughly 85% seen once. The CDR3 length is 16 residues. Per germline, CDR1 LNHDA and CDR2 SQIVND (reference sequence). The J segment lost 4 bases and the V segment lost 6 bases, leaving 7 bases of the junction unmatched. This TCR was recovered from a human donor who received an intestinal transplant. The sequencing used unstimulated CD4+ T cells sorted from spleen or lymph node cells, collected before intestinal transplant. V gene TRBV19 combines with J gene TRBJ2-7; TRBD2 aligns across 15 bases. This chain's CDR3 is CASRGLAGGPTYEQYF. The CDR3 nucleotides read TGTGCCAGTAGAGGACTAGCGGGAGGGCCTACTTACGAGCAGTACTTC.